This TCR beta chain was identified during a study of blood T cell repertoires in COVID-19. Study-level information: The samples span acute and convalescent COVID-19 from the United States, Italy and Spain. PBMCs, B-cell-depleted T cells, or T cells were the source of the cDNA or gDNA that made up the material.

As handled by the study authors: Amplification with reference gene primers provided the estimates of nucleated cell counts. Assay used: immunoSEQ multiplex PCR; TCRdb lists only in-frame clones, some missing. For V, J and clone size, that table is used; D and trimming come from the DNA. This table has some 150,000 clones, roughly 84% appearing once. The V end was cut by 2 bases, the J end by 5 bases, with 13 bases between. Germline CDR1 and CDR2: MNHEY and SVGEGT. CDR3 length equals 14 residues. Sequenced: peripheral blood. The sequence derives from a woman aged 50 to 65 in a cohort sampled during active or convalescent COVID-19. The gene calls are TRBV6-2 or TRBV6-3 and TRBJ2-7; D is perhaps TRBD1 (5 bases). CDR3 nucleotides: TGTGCCAGCAGTTACCGACAGTCAAGTCACGAGCAGTACTTC. It yields the protein CASSYRQSSHEQYF.